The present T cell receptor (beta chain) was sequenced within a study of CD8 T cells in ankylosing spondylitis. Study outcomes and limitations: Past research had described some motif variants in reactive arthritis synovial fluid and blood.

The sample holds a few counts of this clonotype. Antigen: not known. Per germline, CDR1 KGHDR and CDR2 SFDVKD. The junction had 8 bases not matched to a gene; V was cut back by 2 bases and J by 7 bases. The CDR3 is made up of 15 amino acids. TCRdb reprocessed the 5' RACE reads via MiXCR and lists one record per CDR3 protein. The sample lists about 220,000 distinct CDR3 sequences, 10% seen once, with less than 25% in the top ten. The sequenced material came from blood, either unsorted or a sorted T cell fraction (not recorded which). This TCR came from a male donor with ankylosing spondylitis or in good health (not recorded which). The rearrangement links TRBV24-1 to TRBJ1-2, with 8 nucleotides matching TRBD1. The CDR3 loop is CATSDSGQGAIGYTF. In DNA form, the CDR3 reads TGTGCCACCAGTGATTCAGGACAGGGTGCGATTGGCTACACCTTC.